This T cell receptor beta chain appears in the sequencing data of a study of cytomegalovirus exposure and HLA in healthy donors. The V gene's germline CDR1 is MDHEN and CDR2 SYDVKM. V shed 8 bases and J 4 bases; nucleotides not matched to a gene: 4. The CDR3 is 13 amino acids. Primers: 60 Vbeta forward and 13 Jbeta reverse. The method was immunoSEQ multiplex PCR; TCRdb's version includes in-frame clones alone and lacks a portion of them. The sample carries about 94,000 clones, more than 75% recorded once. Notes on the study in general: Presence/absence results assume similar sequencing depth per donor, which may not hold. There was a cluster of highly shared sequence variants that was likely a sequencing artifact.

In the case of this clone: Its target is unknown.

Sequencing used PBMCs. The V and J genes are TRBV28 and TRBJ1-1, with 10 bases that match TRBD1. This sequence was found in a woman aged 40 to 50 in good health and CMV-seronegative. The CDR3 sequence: CASRQGARTEAFF. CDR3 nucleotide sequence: TGTGCCAGCCGACAGGGGGCTCGCACTGAAGCTTTCTTT.